These 7 T cell receptor beta chains were sequenced from one sample in a study of post-analysis software for immune sequencing data (dated by TCRdb to about 2015). Summary of the overall study and its limitations: Significantly higher frequencies in patients than in controls were found for five or six TRBV segments, including TRBV5-6, TRBV5-1 and TRBV20-1.

Library construction relied on PCR. The sequencer listed for this sample is Illumina HiSeq 2500. Unique molecular identifiers were incorporated into TCR beta cDNA libraries to reduce PCR and sequencing biases. TCRdb trimmed public reads at Q25 via fastp, called clones via MiXCR and kept in-frame beta chains. All rows with the same CDR3 protein become a single entry with the most common DNA and genes. The sample contains hundreds of thousands of distinct CDR3 sequences, 30% of them found a single time. The top ten hold approximately 0.6% of the sample. Their antigens remain unidentified. Material for sequencing was blood. All receptors come from a girl between 5 and 17 years old with multiple sclerosis.

This clonotype came up a few times. The gene calls are TRBV28 and TRBJ1-2; no firm D call. Germline loops: CDR1 MDHEN, CDR2 SYDVKM. With 6 bases removed from V and 6 bases from J, the gap between germline ends came to 17 bases. The CDR3 totals 14 residues. This CDR3 reads CASSRVSVYDGYTF. Written as DNA, the CDR3 is TGTGCCAGCAGCCGCGTTTCCGTGTACGATGGCTACACCTTC.

This chain links TRBV6-5 with TRBJ2-7; D is unclear. V shed 2 bases and J shed 3 bases, with 11 bases lying between them. CDR3 length equals 14 residues. CDR1 is MNHEY and CDR2 is SVGAGI in the germline V gene. CDR3 in amino acids: CASSYRLPGYEQYF. CDR3 DNA sequence: TGTGCCAGCAGTTACCGCCTCCCGGGCTACGAGCAGTACTTC.

The chain couples TRBV15 to TRBJ1-5; D perhaps matches TRBD1 (6 bases). The V gene lost 9 bases and the J gene lost 2 bases, with 17 bases spanning the gap. The CDR3 has 15 residues. The germline gives CDR1 LNHNV, CDR2 YYDKDF (reference sequence). DNA of the CDR3: TGTGCCACAGCAAAAGGGGGAACTGGCAATCAGCCCCAGCATTTT. Amino acid sequence: CATAKGGTGNQPQHF.

This clonotype appeared a few times. V is TRBV6-1 and J is TRBJ1-5; D call uncertain. CDR1 MNHNS and CDR2 SASEGT come from the germline V gene. The V and J ends lost 6 bases and 7 bases respectively, with 16 bases between them. CDR3 length: 14 residues. The CDR3 loop is CASRLGVSRQPQHF. In nucleotides, the CDR3 is TGTGCCAGCAGGCTTGGGGTATCAAGGCAGCCCCAGCATTTT.

CDR3 region: CSASGGRARQGYEQYF. The CDR3 nucleotides are TGCAGTGCTAGTGGGGGTAGGGCCCGCCAGGGCTACGAGCAGTACTTC. V is TRBV20-1 and J is TRBJ2-7, with D perhaps assigned TRBD1 or TRBD2 (5 bases each). The germline V gene encodes CDR1 DFQATT and CDR2 SNEGSKA (reference sequence). Trimming pared 3 bases from V and 3 bases from J, leaving 21 bases between. This CDR3 contains 16 residues.

The chain combines TRBV5-1 with TRBJ1-1, with 8 bases lining up with TRBD1. The CDR3 contains 17 residues. CDR1 is SGHRS and CDR2 is YFSETQ in the germline V gene. The V segment lost 6 bases and the J segment 4 bases; nucleotides outside the gene matches: 17. The CDR3 is CASNSGTGVGLVTEAFF. DNA for the CDR3: TGCGCCAGCAACTCCGGGACAGGAGTGGGGTTGGTCACTGAAGCTTTCTTT.

This chain links TRBV20-1 with TRBJ1-4; perhaps TRBD1 as D (5 bases). The germline V gene encodes CDR1 DFQATT and CDR2 SNEGSKA (reference sequence). The ends were cut back, 1 base at V and 10 bases at J, with 19 bases in the middle. The CDR3 runs 15 residues. DNA of the CDR3: TGCAGTGCTAGAGGGCTCGAAGGGACCCGCGGAAAACTGTTTTTT. Protein product: CSARGLEGTRGKLFF.